These 32 T cell receptor beta chains share one sample of origin, sequenced in a study of shared clonotypes between healthy human individuals. CD8 cells regarded as naive lacked CD45RO, were positively chosen for CCR7, and omitted terminally differentiated effector memory CD45RA+ cells. Profiled with immunoSEQ multiplex PCR; TCRdb holds only in-frame clones, not every one. The profile covers 1.5 million to 2.5 million clones, with about 95% appearing a single time and under 1.5% taken by the ten largest. Source material: naive CD8+ T cells sorted from blood. Receptors were obtained from a young man in good health.

This clone was observed a handful of times. The sample holds other DNA sequences that translate to the same CDR3. The chain recombines TRBV2 with TRBJ1-2, with 7 bases matching TRBD1. The CDR3 totals 14 residues. V shed 1 base, J shed 4 bases, and the junction held 3 bases outside the gene matches. The germline gives CDR1 SNHLY, CDR2 FYNNEI. CDR3 nucleotides: TGTGCCAGCAGTGAAGGGGCAGGGGGCTATGGCTACACCTTC. This translates into CASSEGAGGYGYTF.

Remarks on this clone: Other DNA sequences in this specimen translate into the identical CDR3. The chain couples TRBV9 to TRBJ2-7; D perhaps matches TRBD1 (5 bases). Trimming stripped 0 bases from V and 2 bases from J, with 9 bases between. CDR3 length: 14 amino acids. Per the germline V gene, CDR1 is SGDLS and CDR2 is YYNGEE. The CDR3 coding sequence is TGTGCCAGCAGCGTAGGTTTGACAGCCTACGAGCAGTACTTC. It encodes CASSVGLTAYEQYF.

V and J are TRBV7-9 and TRBJ2-4, with D perhaps assigned TRBD1 or TRBD2 (5 bases each). V was pared by 4 bases and J by 7 bases, with 23 bases between. The CDR3 spans 17 residues. CDR1 SEHNR and CDR2 FQNEAQ come from the germline V gene (reference sequence). The CDR3 DNA follows: TGTGCCAGCAGCTCCACGCGCTCCGGGGCAGGATGGAACATTCAGTACTTC. Translation gives CASSSTRSGAGWNIQYF. Based on the CDR3 plus reference TRBV7-9 and TRBJ2-4, the full variable domain is DTGVSQNPRHKITKRGQNVTFRCDPISEHNRLYWYRQTLGQGPEFLTYFQNEAQLEKSRLLSDRFSAERPKGSFSTLEIQRTEQGDSAMYLCASSSTRSGAGWNIQYFGAGTRLSVL.

The V and J genes are TRBV11-2 and TRBJ2-7; unclear D gene. V lost 3 bases, J lost 5 bases, and 8 bases lay in between. Per germline, CDR1 SGHAT and CDR2 FQNNGV. The CDR3 extends over 12 amino acids. CDR3 in DNA: TGTGCCAGCAGCTTCCGCCCGAACGAGCAGTACTTC. Amino acids: CASSFRPNEQYF.

The genes are TRBV6-5 and TRBJ1-2; D possibly corresponds to TRBD1 (6 bases). Trimming pared 2 bases from V and 8 bases from J, leaving 15 bases between. The germline V gene encodes CDR1 MNHEY and CDR2 SVGAGI. The CDR3 is 14 residues long. The CDR3 DNA sequence: TGTGCCAGCAGTTACAAAACAGGGTGGGAGGGCTACACCTTC. Amino acids: CASSYKTGWEGYTF.

The chain employs TRBV7-8 and TRBJ2-3; TRBD2 is a possible D gene (6 bases). The V and J ends lost 5 bases and 0 bases respectively, with 15 bases between them. CDR3 length equals 16 residues. The germline V gene encodes CDR1 SGHVS and CDR2 FQNEAQ. The CDR3 region is CASSPVHGGSTDTQYF. The CDR3 DNA is TGTGCCAGCAGCCCGGTTCACGGGGGAAGCACAGATACGCAGTATTTT. The whole variable domain, filled in from reference TRBV7-8 and TRBJ2-3, reads GAGVSQSPRYKVAKRGQDVALRCDPISGHVSLFWYQQALGQGPEFLTYFQNEAQLDKSGLPSDRFFAERPEGSVSTLKIQRTQQEDSAVYLCASSPVHGGSTDTQYFGPGTRLTVL.

The table lists this clone with a few counts. The sample holds other DNA sequences that translate to the same CDR3. This sequence joins TRBV7-9 and TRBJ2-7; no firm D call. Between the trimmed V and J ends, which lost 3 bases and 0 bases, there was a span of 3 bases. This CDR3 comprises 12 residues. Germline V gives CDR1 SEHNR, CDR2 FQNEAQ (reference sequence). The CDR3 loop is CASSFGSYEQYF. The CDR3 coding sequence is TGTGCCAGCAGCTTCGGCTCCTACGAGCAGTACTTC.

The chain recombines TRBV10-2 with TRBJ2-1; 9 nucleotides match TRBD2. CDR1 is WSHSY and CDR2 is SAAADI in the germline V gene. J was trimmed by 7 bases and V by 3 bases; bases with no gene match: 7. CDR3 length equals 15 residues. The CDR3: CASSDLAGMKNEQFF. The DNA for the CDR3 is TGCGCCAGCAGTGATCTAGCGGGGATGAAGAATGAGCAGTTCTTC.

This chain links TRBV28 with TRBJ2-5; tentatively, D is TRBD2 (5 bases). The CDR3 has 13 amino acids. V was pared by 10 bases and J by 4 bases, with 16 bases between. From germline, CDR1 is MDHEN and CDR2 SYDVKM. This chain's CDR3 is CATTVEVGETQYF. Here the CDR3 DNA reads TGTGCCACCACTGTGGAGGTAGGAGAGACCCAGTACTTC.

The genes are TRBV27 and TRBJ1-5, with 8 nucleotides matching TRBD1. The CDR3 spans 14 residues. V was pared by 6 bases and J by 4 bases, with 5 bases of the junction left unmatched. CDR1 and CDR2 (germline): MNHEY, SMNVEV (reference sequence). CDR3: CASRQGEVNQPQHF. The CDR3 nucleotides read TGTGCCAGCAGACAGGGGGAGGTAAATCAGCCCCAGCATTTT.

The rearrangement links TRBV13 to TRBJ2-1; TRBD1 matches at 12 bases. Trimming cost V 4 bases and J 12 bases; bases outside gene matches: 10. The V gene's germline CDR1 is PRHDT and CDR2 FYEKMQ (reference sequence). This CDR3 has 15 amino acids. As DNA, the CDR3 is TGTGCCAGCAGCTCCGCCGGGACAGGGGGCAACGTGCAGTTCTTC. Translated: CASSSAGTGGNVQFF.

Regarding this clone: The sample holds other DNA sequences that translate to the same CDR3. This sequence joins TRBV15 and TRBJ1-2; 11 bases match TRBD1. Germline V gene sequence: CDR1 LNHNV, CDR2 YYDKDF (reference sequence). The CDR3 is 14 residues long. Losses at the gene ends were 5 bases for V and 5 bases for J; bases not matched to a gene: 4. The CDR3 spells CATSPGTGGYGYTF. Written as DNA, the CDR3 is TGTGCCACCAGCCCTGGGACAGGGGGGTATGGCTACACCTTC.

Comments on this clone: One junction end disagrees with the germline gene, perhaps due to a read error. This rearrangement joins TRBV7-8 to TRBJ2-1; 9 positions match TRBD2. The CDR3 spans 15 residues. Germline-derived CDR1 and CDR2 are SGHVS and FQNEAQ. In DNA form, the CDR3 reads TGTGCCAGCAGCGTAGCGGGGGCCCTTTTGAATGAGCAGTTCTTC. Translation: CASSVAGALLNEQFF.

V and J are TRBV15 and TRBJ2-3; D gene uncertain. The CDR3 has 13 amino acids. The germline V gene has CDR1 LNHNV and CDR2 YYDKDF (reference sequence). Trimming removed 6 bases from V and 4 bases from J, with 11 bases in between. CDR3: CATSPLHSDTQYF. The CDR3 region has the DNA TGTGCCACCAGTCCCTTACATTCAGATACGCAGTATTTT.

The chain couples TRBV23-1 to TRBJ1-2; the D is unclear. TRBV23-1 is an open reading frame whose function is uncertain. Trimming removed 1 base at V and 4 bases at J, with 13 bases between. This CDR3 spans 15 amino acids. CDR3 protein: CASSQLIPGIYGYTF. The CDR3 nucleotides read TGCGCCAGCAGTCAATTAATCCCCGGGATCTATGGCTACACCTTC.

The chain employs TRBV5-4 and TRBJ1-3, with a tentative D call TRBD1 (6 bases). Deletions cut 3 bases from V and 0 bases from J, with 13 bases between. The CDR3 totals 16 residues. Looked up from germline, CDR1 is SGHNT and CDR2 is YYREEE (reference sequence). The CDR3 DNA reads TGTGCCAGCAGCTCCGGGACACCAAGCTCTGGAAACACCATATATTTT. It yields the protein CASSSGTPSSGNTIYF.

This chain connects TRBV27 to TRBJ2-3; TRBD2 matches at 8 bases. V was pared by 2 bases and J by 1 base, with 8 bases of the junction left unmatched. The CDR3 covers 17 residues. The germline V gene has CDR1 MNHEY and CDR2 SMNVEV (reference sequence). The CDR3 here is CASSLLRPAGGTDTQYF. In DNA, the CDR3 is TGTGCCAGCAGTTTACTTCGCCCAGCGGGGGGCACAGATACGCAGTATTTT.

V usage is TRBV27 and J usage is TRBJ2-3, with 7 positions matching TRBD1. V shed 5 bases, J shed 2 bases, and the junction held 10 bases outside the gene matches. This CDR3 is built from 16 residues. Looked up from germline, CDR1 is MNHEY and CDR2 is SMNVEV (reference sequence). CDR3 residues: CASSTGTAGTTDTQYF. For the CDR3, the DNA is TGTGCCAGCAGTACCGGGACAGCAGGGACCACAGATACGCAGTATTTT.

The CDR3 DNA reads TGTGCCAGCAGTTCCGACCGAGAGTACCAAGAGACCCAGTACTTC. Translating it yields CASSSDREYQETQYF. The chain couples TRBV27 to TRBJ2-5; no clear D gene. V was trimmed by 4 bases and J by 0 bases, leaving 12 bases between them. In germline, CDR1 is MNHEY, CDR2 SMNVEV (reference sequence). There are 15 residues in the CDR3.

The genes are TRBV2 and TRBJ2-7; D possibly corresponds to TRBD1 (5 bases). Germline V gene sequence: CDR1 SNHLY, CDR2 FYNNEI. CDR3 length equals 13 residues. V was cut by 3 bases and J by 2 bases, with 8 bases left in between. CDR3 sequence reads: CASSDDSTYEQYF. The DNA for the CDR3 is TGTGCCAGCAGTGATGACAGCACCTACGAGCAGTACTTC.

The chain has TRBV27 and TRBJ2-7, with 7 positions matching TRBD2. V lost 5 bases to trimming and J lost 4 bases; unmatched junction nucleotides: 8. Per germline, CDR1 MNHEY and CDR2 SMNVEV (reference sequence). The CDR3 spans 14 residues. CDR3 residues: CASSVGPSGYEQYF. The CDR3 bases are TGTGCCAGCAGTGTCGGTCCTAGCGGATACGAGCAGTACTTC.

The rearrangement uses TRBV9 and TRBJ2-3, with D maybe TRBD2 (6 bases). V gave up 0 bases and J gave up 8 bases, with 13 bases separating them. CDR3 size: 14 residues. Germline CDR1 and CDR2: SGDLS and YYNGEE. This CDR3 reads CASSVEWGDSTQYF. For the CDR3, the DNA is TGTGCCAGCAGCGTAGAATGGGGGGATAGTACGCAGTATTTT.

For this clone: Other DNA sequences in this specimen translate into the identical CDR3. V gene TRBV6-5 combines with J gene TRBJ1-2, with D unresolved. The CDR3 runs 14 residues. From germline, CDR1 is MNHEY and CDR2 SVGAGI. V was cut by 0 bases and J by 5 bases, with 10 bases left in between. CDR3: CASSYSIGGYGYTF. The DNA of the CDR3 is TGTGCCAGCAGTTACTCGATAGGAGGATATGGCTACACCTTC.

V usage is TRBV6-6 and J usage is TRBJ2-2, with 7 bases fitting TRBD2. The junction had 1 base not matched to a gene; V was cut back by 0 bases and J by 6 bases. Per the germline V gene, CDR1 is MNHNY and CDR2 is SVGAGI (reference sequence). This CDR3 contains 14 residues. CDR3 sequence: CASSYSGGPGELFF. Written as DNA, the CDR3 is TGTGCCAGCAGTTACTCGGGAGGGCCCGGGGAGCTGTTTTTT.

The chain employs TRBV4-3 and TRBJ2-7; unclear D gene. CDR3 length equals 14 residues. V was cut by 0 bases and J by 3 bases, with 9 bases left in between. The germline V gene encodes CDR1 LGHNA and CDR2 YSLEER. The CDR3 nucleotides are TGCGCCAGCAGCCAAGATTACATCAGCTACGAGCAGTACTTC. Protein sequence: CASSQDYISYEQYF.

The V call is TRBV2, the J call TRBJ2-5; 8 nucleotides agree with TRBD2. Germline loops: CDR1 SNHLY, CDR2 FYNNEI. Unmatched junction bases numbered 6, after V lost 1 base and J lost 2 bases. The CDR3 contains 16 residues. The CDR3 bases are TGTGCCAGCAGTGAAGTCTCGGGGGGGGTGCAAGAGACCCAGTACTTC. Translation: CASSEVSGGVQETQYF.

This chain uses TRBV19 with TRBJ1-5, with D uncertain. The V and J ends lost 3 bases and 4 bases respectively, with 10 bases between them. Germline V gene data show CDR1 as LNHDA and CDR2 as SQIVND (reference sequence). The CDR3 contains 14 residues. The CDR3: CASSIPMKNQPQHF. The CDR3 bases are TGTGCCAGTAGTATTCCCATGAAAAATCAGCCCCAGCATTTT. The complete variable domain, with remaining parts taken from reference TRBV19 and TRBJ1-5, reads DGGITQSPKYLFRKEGQNVTLSCEQNLNHDAMYWYRQDPGQGLRLIYYSQIVNDFQKGDIAEGYSVSREKKESFPLTVTSAQKNPTAFYLCASSIPMKNQPQHFGDGTRLSIL.

This clone was detected only once. The J gene is TRBJ2-1, the V gene TRBV27; 7 bases match TRBD2. Germline CDR1 MNHEY, CDR2 SMNVEV (reference sequence). This CDR3 spans 15 amino acids. V lost 2 bases to trimming and J lost 4 bases; unmatched junction nucleotides: 5. The CDR3 reads CASSLREGIYNEQFF. CDR3 in DNA: TGTGCCAGCAGTTTAAGGGAGGGCATTTACAATGAGCAGTTCTTC.

The J gene is TRBJ2-7, the V gene TRBV7-9, with D maybe TRBD1 (5 bases). Germline-derived CDR1 and CDR2 are SEHNR and FQNEAQ (reference sequence). Trimming pared 1 base from V and 0 bases from J, leaving 13 bases between. CDR3 size: 16 residues. CDR3 in amino acids: CASSLVSGDSSYEQYF. Written as DNA, the CDR3 is TGTGCCAGCAGCTTAGTAAGTGGAGACAGCTCCTACGAGCAGTACTTC.

The rearrangement joins TRBV27 to TRBJ2-2, with 8 bases matching TRBD2. Trimming cost V 5 bases and J 5 bases; bases outside gene matches: 16. Germline V gene lookup returns CDR1 MNHEY and CDR2 SMNVEV (reference sequence). The CDR3 is made up of 18 amino acids. The CDR3 sequence: CASSPWLAGGDRTGELFF. In DNA form, the CDR3 reads TGTGCCAGCAGTCCCTGGCTAGCGGGCGGCGATAGGACCGGGGAGCTGTTTTTT.

J is TRBJ2-7 and V is TRBV30, with 8 bases identical to TRBD1. The V and J ends lost 2 bases and 3 bases, in that order; junction bases with no gene match: 6. From germline, CDR1 is GTSNPN and CDR2 SVGIG (reference sequence). The CDR3 contains 14 residues. The chain's CDR3 is CAWSQGAGDYEQYF. CDR3 in DNA: TGTGCCTGGAGTCAGGGGGCGGGCGACTACGAGCAGTACTTC.

The chain couples TRBV30 to TRBJ1-6; D gene uncertain. CDR3 length: 11 residues. The germline V gene encodes CDR1 GTSNPN and CDR2 SVGIG (reference sequence). V lost 1 base to trimming and J lost 9 bases, with 4 bases between them. The CDR3 loop reads CAWSDSSPLHF. CDR3 nucleotides: TGTGCCTGGAGTGACAGTTCACCCCTCCACTTT.